The T cell receptor (beta chain) under discussion was sequenced for a study of identical twins. TCRdb passed the 5' RACE reads through MiXCR, listing each CDR3 protein once. This sample yields a few hundred thousand distinct CDR3 sequences, of which roughly 15% are seen a single time; roughly 0.46% belongs to the top ten. This CDR3 is built from 15 residues. Trimming removed 5 bases from V and 7 bases from J; junction bases left unmatched: 9. Germline-derived CDR1 and CDR2 are SEHNR and FQNEAQ (reference sequence). These data were also reused for a study on yellow fever vaccine responses in identical twins.

The TCR was taken from a woman between 18 and 29 years old in good health. The chain uses TRBV7-9 and TRBJ1-5, with TRBD1 identical over 9 bases. Sequenced: CD4+ T cells sorted from blood. The CDR3 DNA reads as TGTGCCAGCAGCGACGGGACAGGGTTCGTGCAGCCCCAGCATTTT. Protein sequence: CASSDGTGFVQPQHF.